This passage covers 14 T cell receptor beta chains from one sample sequenced in a study of a mutant IDH1 vaccine in newly diagnosed glioma. The assay was immunoSEQ multiplex PCR, and TCRdb's table has in-frame clones only and misses some. The sample shows about 92,000 clones, roughly 75% of them seen only once. Time point in this sample: baseline, week 1 (first vaccination visit). Treatment denoted: pre-vaccination baseline after standard-of-care therapy. Sequencing was performed on PBMCs, taken from a glioma patient treated with radiotherapy, temozolomide or both. Receptor source: a man aged 35-49 years with glioma.

V gene TRBV5-6 combines with J gene TRBJ1-5; 7 bases agree with TRBD1. The CDR3 contains 13 residues. Germline V gene sequence: CDR1 SGHDT, CDR2 YYEEEE. The J segment lost 4 bases and the V segment lost 4 bases, leaving 2 bases of the junction unmatched. CDR3 amino acids: CASSLTGNQPQHF. The CDR3 nucleotides read TGTGCCAGCAGCCTGACAGGGAATCAGCCCCAGCATTTT.

V usage is TRBV4-3 and J usage is TRBJ2-2, with no clear D. The germline gives CDR1 LGHNA, CDR2 YSLEER. The length of the CDR3 is 14 residues. V was pared by 0 bases and J by 8 bases, with 10 bases between. The CDR3: CASSQDIGMGELFF. Here the CDR3 DNA reads TGCGCCAGCAGCCAAGATATCGGTATGGGGGAGCTGTTTTTT.

This clone was picked up a small number of times. The V gene is TRBV5-1, the J gene TRBJ1-1; possibly TRBD1 for D (5 bases). Trimming left V 3 bases short and J 0 bases short, with 9 bases between. This CDR3 has 14 amino acids. CDR1 SGHRS and CDR2 YFSETQ come from the germline V gene. CDR3 region: CASSSRVMNTEAFF. The CDR3, as DNA: TGCGCCAGCAGCTCCAGGGTAATGAACACTGAAGCTTTCTTT.

The chain employs TRBV7-6 and TRBJ2-5; TRBD2 matches at 12 bases. The CDR3 totals 15 residues. V lost 4 bases to trimming and J lost 5 bases; unmatched junction nucleotides: 5. The germline gives CDR1 SGHVS, CDR2 FNYEAQ. The CDR3 bases are TGTGCCAGCAGCTCCACTAGCGGGGGGTATGAGACCCAGTACTTC. Encoded protein: CASSSTSGGYETQYF.

In its sample, this clone was seen a few times. Germline is not matched at one junction end, which may reflect a read error. This sequence joins TRBV29-1 and TRBJ1-1; unclear D gene. The CDR3 consists of 11 residues. The germline gives CDR1 SQVTM, CDR2 ANQGSEA. Here the CDR3 DNA reads TGCAGCGTTGGGCGGAACGCTGAAGCTTTCTTT. Its translation is CSVGRNAEAFF.

The V and J genes are TRBV5-1 and TRBJ2-5, with D maybe TRBD1 (6 bases). The CDR3 is 13 residues long. Germline V lookup: CDR1 SGHRS, CDR2 YFSETQ. V lost 4 bases and J lost 3, with 10 bases in between. CDR3 amino acids: CASSLEGEETQYF. The CDR3 DNA is TGCGCCAGCAGCCTTGAGGGGGAAGAGACCCAGTACTTC.

CDR3 nucleotides: TGTGCCAGCAGCTTGGGCGGGGGCTCCTACGAGCAGTACTTC. Its translation: CASSLGGGSYEQYF. The chain employs TRBV5-4 and TRBJ2-7; 7 positions match TRBD2. Germline V CDR1 and CDR2: SGHNT, YYREEE (reference sequence). V lost 0 bases and J lost 0; bases outside the gene matches: 0. CDR3 size: 14 residues.

The chain employs TRBV6-5 and TRBJ2-1, with no clear D. CDR1 is MNHEY, CDR2 SVGAGI, per germline. The CDR3 covers 12 residues. Trimming pared 6 bases from V and 0 bases from J, leaving 3 bases between. Written as DNA, the CDR3 is TGTGCCAGCAGAAGCTCCTACAATGAGCAGTTCTTC. Translation gives CASRSSYNEQFF.

As regards this clone: An end of the junction does not agree with germline; a read error may underlie this. Here the CDR3 reads CAISETRTSGSSHEQYF. The CDR3 region has the DNA TGTGCCATCAGTGAGACCCGGACTAGCGGGAGCTCCCACGAGCAGTACTTC. V usage is TRBV10-3 and J usage is TRBJ2-7; 13 bases are shared with TRBD2. Germline V gene data show CDR1 as ENHRY and CDR2 as SYGVKD. CDR3 size: 17 residues.

The rearrangement links TRBV19 to TRBJ2-7, with TRBD1 identical over 7 bases. This CDR3 has 15 amino acids. V shed 4 bases and J 1 base; nucleotides not matched to a gene: 7. CDR1 is LNHDA, CDR2 SQIVND, per germline (reference sequence). CDR3 sequence reads: CASSSTGAASYEQYF. CDR3 coding DNA: TGTGCCAGTAGTAGTACAGGGGCGGCGTCCTACGAGCAGTACTTC.

CDR3 sequence reads: CASSQAPYSPYEQYF. The CDR3 DNA is TGCGCCAGCAGCCAAGCCCCCTATTCCCCCTACGAGCAGTACTTC. The chain uses TRBV4-1 and TRBJ2-7; D remains ambiguous. V dropped 1 base and J dropped 2 bases, with 12 bases sitting between them. Germline CDR1 and CDR2: MGHRA and YSYEKL. The CDR3 contains 15 residues.

The rearrangement joins TRBV10-3 to TRBJ2-1; 7 bases agree with TRBD2. CDR1 is ENHRY and CDR2 is SYGVKD in the germline V gene. The CDR3 loop spans 12 amino acids. V was pared by 8 bases and J by 7 bases, with 5 bases of the junction left unmatched. As DNA, the CDR3 is TGTGCCATCGGGGCGGGGGTTAATGAGCAGTTCTTC. Translating it yields CAIGAGVNEQFF.

This clone was seen once. The rearrangement uses TRBV28 and TRBJ1-2, with 8 bases lining up with TRBD1. This CDR3 has 12 amino acids. V shed 6 bases, J shed 8 bases, and the junction held 5 bases outside the gene matches. The germline CDR1 and CDR2 sequences are MDHEN and SYDVKM. CDR3 region: CASRVGTGGYTF. The CDR3 DNA sequence: TGTGCCAGCAGGGTCGGGACAGGCGGCTACACCTTC.

The CDR3 here is CAWSVRQGADSPLHF. CDR3 coding DNA: TGTGCCTGGAGTGTTCGACAGGGGGCGGATTCACCCCTCCACTTT. The rearrangement joins TRBV30 to TRBJ1-6, with 10 bases matching TRBD1. J gave up 8 bases and V 0 bases, and 4 bases lay outside the gene matches. Germline CDR1 reads GTSNPN; CDR2 reads SVGIG (reference sequence). The CDR3 runs to 15 residues.